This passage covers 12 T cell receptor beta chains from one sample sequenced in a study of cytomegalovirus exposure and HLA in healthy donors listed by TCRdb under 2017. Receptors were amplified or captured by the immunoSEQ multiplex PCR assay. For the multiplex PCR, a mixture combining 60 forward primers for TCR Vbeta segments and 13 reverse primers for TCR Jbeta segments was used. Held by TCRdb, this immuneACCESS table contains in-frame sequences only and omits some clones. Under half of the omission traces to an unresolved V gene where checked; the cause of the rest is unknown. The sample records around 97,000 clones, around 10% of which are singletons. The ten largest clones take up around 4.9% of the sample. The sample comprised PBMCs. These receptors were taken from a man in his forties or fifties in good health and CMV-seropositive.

The CDR3 loop reads CASSYGTTNYGYTF. In DNA, the CDR3 is TGTGCCAGCAGTTACGGCACCACGAACTATGGCTACACCTTC. The V and J genes are TRBV6-6 and TRBJ1-2, with unresolved D. The CDR3 runs 14 residues. Trimming took off 2 bases at V and 2 bases at J, with 9 bases between the two ends. Per germline, CDR1 MNHNY and CDR2 SVGAGI (reference sequence).

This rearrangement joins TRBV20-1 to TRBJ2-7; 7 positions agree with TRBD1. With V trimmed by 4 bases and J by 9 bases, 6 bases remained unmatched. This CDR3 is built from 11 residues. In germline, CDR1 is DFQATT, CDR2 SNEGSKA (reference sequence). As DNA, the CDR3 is TGCAGTGCTACGACAGGGTCACGGCAGTACTTC. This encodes CSATTGSRQYF.

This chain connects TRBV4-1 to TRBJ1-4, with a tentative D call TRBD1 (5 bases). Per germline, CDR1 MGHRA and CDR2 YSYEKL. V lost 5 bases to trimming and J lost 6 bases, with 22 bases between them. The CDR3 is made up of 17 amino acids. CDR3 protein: CASSAGETRTRDEKLFF. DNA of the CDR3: TGCGCCAGCAGCGCGGGAGAGACCCGGACACGAGATGAAAAACTGTTTTTT.

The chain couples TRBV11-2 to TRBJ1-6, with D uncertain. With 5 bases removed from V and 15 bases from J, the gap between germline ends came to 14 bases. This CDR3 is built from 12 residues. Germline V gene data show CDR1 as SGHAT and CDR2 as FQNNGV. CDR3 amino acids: CASSPARFDLHF. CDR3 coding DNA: TGTGCCAGCAGCCCCGCGAGATTCGACCTCCACTTT.

CDR3 sequence reads: CASSYVLGETQYF. Here the CDR3 DNA reads TGTGCCAGCAGTTACGTCCTAGGAGAGACCCAGTACTTC. The chain links TRBV6-6 to TRBJ2-5; D gene ambiguous. CDR1 and CDR2 from the germline V gene are MNHNY and SVGAGI (reference sequence). There are 13 residues in the CDR3. The germline V and J ends were trimmed by 2 bases and 4 bases, with 8 bases remaining between them.

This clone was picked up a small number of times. CDR3 in amino acids: CASSQGVGAFF. The CDR3 bases are TGTGCCAGTAGTCAGGGGGTTGGAGCTTTCTTT. The J gene is TRBJ1-1, the V gene TRBV19; 7 bases match TRBD1. This CDR3 spans 11 amino acids. CDR1 and CDR2 from the germline V gene are LNHDA and SQIVND (reference sequence). The V and J ends lost 5 bases and 10 bases, in that order; junction bases with no gene match: 4.

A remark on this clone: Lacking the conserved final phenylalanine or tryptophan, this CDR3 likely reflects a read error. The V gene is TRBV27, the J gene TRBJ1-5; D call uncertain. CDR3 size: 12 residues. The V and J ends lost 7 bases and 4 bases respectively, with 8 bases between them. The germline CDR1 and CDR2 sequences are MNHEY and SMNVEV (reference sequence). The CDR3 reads CASKRGNQPQHV. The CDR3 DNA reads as TGTGCCAGCAAACGCGGGAATCAGCCCCAGCATGTT.

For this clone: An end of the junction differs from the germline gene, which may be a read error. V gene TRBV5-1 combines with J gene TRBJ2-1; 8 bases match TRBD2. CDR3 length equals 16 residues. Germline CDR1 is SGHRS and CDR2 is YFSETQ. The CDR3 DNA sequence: TGCGCCAGCAGCTACACCGGGAGGGCCTCCCACAATGAGCAGTTCTTC. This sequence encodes CASSYTGRASHNEQFF.

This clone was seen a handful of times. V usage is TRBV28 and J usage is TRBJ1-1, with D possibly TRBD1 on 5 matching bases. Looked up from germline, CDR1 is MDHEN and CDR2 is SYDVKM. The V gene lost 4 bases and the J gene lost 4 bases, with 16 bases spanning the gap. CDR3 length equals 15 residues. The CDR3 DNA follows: TGTGCCAGCAGTTCACAGGTCGGGCGGATCACTGAAGCTTTCTTT. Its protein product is CASSSQVGRITEAFF.

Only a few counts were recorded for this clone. CDR3 protein: CASSSSRTNEKLFF. The CDR3 coding sequence is TGTGCCAGCAGTTCGAGTCGAACTAATGAAAAACTGTTTTTT. This rearrangement joins TRBV28 to TRBJ1-4; unclear D gene. V was clipped by 4 bases and J by 1 base, with 7 bases between them. The V gene's germline CDR1 is MDHEN and CDR2 SYDVKM. The CDR3 runs to 14 residues.

In nucleotides, the CDR3 is TGCAGCGTTGAGGGGCTAACTAATGAAAAACTGTTTTTT. Amino acids: CSVEGLTNEKLFF. The J gene is TRBJ1-4, the V gene TRBV29-1; a possible D gene is TRBD1 (5 bases). Germline-derived CDR1 and CDR2 are SQVTM and ANQGSEA. This CDR3 is built from 13 residues. V dropped 3 bases and J dropped 1 base, with 6 bases sitting between them.

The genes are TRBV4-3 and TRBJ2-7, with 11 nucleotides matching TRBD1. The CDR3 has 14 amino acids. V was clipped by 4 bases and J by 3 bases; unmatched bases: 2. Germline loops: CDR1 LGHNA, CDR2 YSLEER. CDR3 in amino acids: CASSRDRGDYEQYF. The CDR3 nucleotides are TGCGCCAGCAGCCGGGACAGGGGGGACTACGAGCAGTACTTC.